This entry describes one T cell receptor beta chain. This specimen comes from a study of blood T cell repertoires in COVID-19. Measured with immunoSEQ multiplex PCR; TCRdb has only the in-frame clones, and not every one. The sample has roughly 64,000 clones; over 60% are singletons. There are 14 residues in the CDR3. Germline loops: CDR1 MNHNS, CDR2 SASEGT. With 2 bases removed from V and 3 bases from J, the gap between germline ends came to 10 bases. The TCR comes from a human donor in a cohort sampled during active COVID-19. J is TRBJ1-2 and V is TRBV6-1, with D uncertain. The sequenced material came from peripheral blood. This chain's CDR3 is CASSELVTDYGYTF. DNA of the CDR3: TGTGCCAGCAGTGAATTGGTAACGGACTATGGCTACACCTTC.